These 30 T cell receptor beta chains share one sample of origin, sequenced in a study of prognosis after radiotherapy for stage I lung cancer. Amplification of TCR beta CDR3 from genomic DNA used two-round multiplex PCR. The first round of PCR was done with primers that matched each TRBV and TRBJ gene. TCRdb fed the multiplex PCR reads into MiXCR, producing one record per CDR3 protein. Among more than 30,000 distinct CDR3 sequences listed, over 40% were seen once. The material sequenced was PBMCs, taken before or after stereotactic body radiation therapy (not recorded which). The receptors come from a donor aged 50 or older with non-small cell lung cancer.

This clonotype was seen a handful of times. This rearrangement joins TRBV6-2 or TRBV6-3 to TRBJ2-3, with TRBD2 identical over 15 bases. This CDR3 has 13 amino acids. V trimming: 7 bases; J trimming: 14 bases; junction bases outside the gene matches: 7. Looked up from germline, CDR1 is MNHEY and CDR2 is SVGEGT. The CDR3: CASNPGLAGGVYF. CDR3 in DNA: TGTGCCAGCAACCCGGGACTAGCGGGGGGCGTGTATTTT.

This clonotype was counted many times. V gene TRBV7-9 combines with J gene TRBJ2-3, with D possibly matching TRBD2 (6 bases). Trimming removed 2 bases from V and 7 bases from J, with 13 bases in between. Germline CDR1 is SEHNR and CDR2 is FQNEAQ (reference sequence). The CDR3 sequence is 14 residues long. The CDR3 coding sequence is TGTGCCAGCAGCTTACGGGAGCAGAATAATACGCAGTATTTT. It yields the protein CASSLREQNNTQYF.

In its sample, this clonotype was seen once. The chain uses TRBV27 and TRBJ1-5, with 7 bases that match TRBD1. Germline-derived CDR1 and CDR2 are MNHEY and SMNVEV (reference sequence). With V trimmed by 5 bases and J by 4 bases, 14 bases remained unmatched. The CDR3 runs 17 residues. This CDR3 is CASSPRGQVICNQPQHF. The CDR3 coding sequence is TGTGCCAGCAGTCCTCGTGGACAGGTGATTTGTAATCAGCCCCAGCATTTT.

In regard to this clonotype: One junction end disagrees with the germline gene, perhaps due to a read error. The V gene is TRBV19, the J gene TRBJ2-6; a possible D gene is TRBD2 (5 bases). The V gene's germline CDR1 is LNHDA and CDR2 SQIVND (reference sequence). The CDR3 is 15 residues long. The CDR3, as DNA: TGTGCCAGTAGTATAGTTAGGACTGGTGCCAACGTCCTGACTTTC. This sequence encodes CASSIVRTGANVLTF.

This clonotype was picked up many times. This chain uses TRBV2 with TRBJ1-1; 7 bases are shared with TRBD1. The CDR3 covers 15 residues. The germline CDR1 and CDR2 sequences are SNHLY and FYNNEI. With 5 bases clipped from V and 5 bases from J, the junction kept 11 bases outside the gene matches. The CDR3 region has the DNA TGTGCCAGCAGTATTAGACAGGGCTCGGAGACTGAAGCTTTCTTT. Residues: CASSIRQGSETEAFF.

Turning to this clonotype: It is likely a read error: a sequence one base away is far more abundant. V and J are TRBV7-2 and TRBJ2-2; D gene unclear. Germline CDR1 SGHTA, CDR2 FQGNSA. The CDR3 is made up of 11 amino acids. V was clipped by 5 bases and J by 5 bases, with 3 bases between them. CDR3 in amino acids: CASSQTGELFF. The CDR3 DNA is TGTGCCAGCAGCCAGACCGGGGAGCTGTTTTTT.

Concerning this clonotype: Because it lacks the conserved phenylalanine or tryptophan at the end, this CDR3 is likely a read error. The J gene is TRBJ1-6, the V gene TRBV6-2 or TRBV6-3; no clear D gene. V was pared by 8 bases and J by 0 bases, with 17 bases between. This CDR3 is built from 17 residues. CDR1 is MNHEY and CDR2 is SVGEGT in the germline V gene. CDR3 DNA: TGTGCCAGCCGGAGGGTGCTCCTTAGCTCCTATAATTCACCCCTCCACCTT. Encoded protein: CASRRVLLSSYNSPLHL.

This clonotype turned up a few times. The chain combines TRBV15 with TRBJ1-2, with 7 bases identical to TRBD1. This CDR3 has 14 residues. V lost 0 bases and J lost 7; bases outside the gene matches: 5. Per the germline V gene, CDR1 is LNHNV and CDR2 is YYDKDF (reference sequence). The CDR3 loop is CATSRDLGGPGYTF. DNA for the CDR3: TGTGCCACCAGCAGAGATCTAGGGGGCCCTGGCTACACCTTC.

A note on this clonotype: A far larger clone is off by one base, so a read error is likely. The rearrangement links TRBV6-4 to TRBJ1-6; D possibly corresponds to TRBD1 (5 bases). V was trimmed by 7 bases and J by 9 bases, leaving 19 bases between them. The CDR3 is made up of 15 amino acids. Germline V gene lookup returns CDR1 MRHNA and CDR2 SNTAGT. The CDR3 spells CASKIAGGSGSPLHF. The DNA of the CDR3 is TGTGCCAGCAAGATTGCCGGGGGATCGGGTTCACCCCTCCACTTT.

V usage is TRBV19 and J usage is TRBJ2-7; no clear D gene. CDR1 is LNHDA and CDR2 is SQIVND in the germline V gene (reference sequence). This CDR3 spans 11 amino acids. The ends were cut back, 1 base at V and 6 bases at J, with 4 bases in the middle. CDR3 nucleotide sequence: TGTGCCAGTAGTATAGGACTCGAGCAGTACTTC. This translates into CASSIGLEQYF.

Comment on this clonotype: This is likely an artifact of a read error, given a far larger clone one base away. V is TRBV6-4 and J is TRBJ1-5; no definite D call. CDR1 MRHNA and CDR2 SNTAGT come from the germline V gene. The CDR3 has 15 residues. The CDR3 loop reads CASSEAVMGNQHQHF. CDR3 bases: TGTGCCAGCAGTGAAGCGGTCATGGGCAATCAGCACCAGCATTTT.

This clonotype was recorded many times. The rearrangement links TRBV7-2 to TRBJ1-2; a possible D gene is TRBD1 (5 bases). Per the germline V gene, CDR1 is SGHTA and CDR2 is FQGNSA. The CDR3 has 15 amino acids. The V gene lost 1 base and the J gene lost 4 bases, with 13 bases spanning the gap. The CDR3 coding sequence is TGTGCCAGCAGCTTAGTGGGGGGAGCATTCTATGGCTACACCTTC. Residues: CASSLVGGAFYGYTF.

In its sample, this clonotype ranks as medium-sized. The rearrangement joins TRBV6-5 to TRBJ2-7; D is uncertain. Trimming left V 0 bases short and J 0 bases short, with 9 bases between. This CDR3 is built from 15 residues. Per germline, CDR1 MNHEY and CDR2 SVGAGI. The CDR3 here is CASSYSSLGSYEQYF. The DNA for the CDR3 is TGTGCCAGCAGTTACTCGAGTCTAGGCTCCTACGAGCAGTACTTC.

Comments on this clonotype: The junction does not match germline at one end; this may be a read error. This sequence joins TRBV6-2 or TRBV6-3 and TRBJ2-1; 7 nucleotides align to TRBD1. This CDR3 has 13 residues. In germline, CDR1 is MNHEY, CDR2 SVGEGT. The CDR3 bases are TGTGCCAGCAGCACACAGGGGCGCAATGAGAAGTTCTTC. Its protein is CASSTQGRNEKFF.

With respect to this clonotype: At one of its ends the junction is not consistent with the germline gene, which may arise from a read error. The chain couples TRBV20-1 to TRBJ2-2; D may be TRBD2 (5 bases). The CDR3 is 16 residues long. Germline values: CDR1 DFQATT, CDR2 SNEGSKA (reference sequence). The CDR3 bases are TGCAGTGCTAACAGTCCAGTGACTACTGGTACCGGTGAGCTGTTTTTT. This encodes CSANSPVTTGTGELFF.

The chain joins TRBV11-1 to TRBJ2-2; 8 bases map to TRBD2. Germline values: CDR1 SGHAT, CDR2 FQDESV (reference sequence). CDR3 length: 15 amino acids. V lost 5 bases and J lost 7; bases outside the gene matches: 9. CDR3 nucleotide sequence: TGTGCCAGCAGCCTGCGTAGCGGGGAGGACGGGGAGCTGTTTTTT. It codes for CASSLRSGEDGELFF.

This chain uses TRBV6-1 with TRBJ2-3; no definite D call. The germline CDR1 and CDR2 sequences are MNHNS and SASEGT. Between the trimmed V and J ends, which lost 2 bases and 2 bases, there was a span of 11 bases. The CDR3 covers 15 residues. DNA of the CDR3: TGTGCCAGCAGTGAAATATGGCCAACCACAGATACGCAGTATTTT. Protein product: CASSEIWPTTDTQYF.

This clonotype was seen repeatedly, ten times or more. CDR3 in amino acids: CASSLRQGKNIQYF. CDR3 DNA sequence: TGTGCCAGCAGCTTACGACAGGGGAAAAACATTCAGTACTTC. The chain employs TRBV11-3 and TRBJ2-4, with 8 positions matching TRBD1. Germline CDR1 reads SGHNT; CDR2 reads YENEEA. The CDR3 is 14 residues long. V lost 2 bases and J lost 4; bases outside the gene matches: 1.

In its sample, this clonotype was seen many times. This rearrangement joins TRBV5-4 to TRBJ1-1; 7 positions match TRBD1. Trimming cost V 3 bases and J 5 bases; bases outside gene matches: 7. This CDR3 contains 14 residues. Germline V gives CDR1 SGHNT, CDR2 YYREEE (reference sequence). The CDR3 region has the DNA TGTGCCAGCAGCTCAGGGGGTCTAGGGACTGAAGCTTTCTTT. It translates to CASSSGGLGTEAFF.

This clonotype was counted at least ten times. The genes are TRBV11-2 and TRBJ2-7; TRBD2 is a possible D gene (6 bases). This CDR3 is 14 amino acids long. CDR1 is SGHAT and CDR2 is FQNNGV in the germline V gene. Deletions cut 5 bases from V and 5 bases from J, with 16 bases between. The CDR3 bases are TGTGCCAGCAGCGATACCCCCGGGAGTAACGAGCAGTACTTC. It translates to CASSDTPGSNEQYF.

This clonotype has ten or more counts. V gene TRBV5-1 combines with J gene TRBJ2-3; 10 bases match TRBD2. This CDR3 region has 14 residues. Germline V gene sequence: CDR1 SGHRS, CDR2 YFSETQ. V was pared by 0 bases and J by 5 bases, with 0 bases of the junction left unmatched. The CDR3 sequence: CASSLGLAGDTQYF. The CDR3 DNA is TGCGCCAGCAGCTTGGGACTAGCGGGAGATACGCAGTATTTT.

This clonotype was observed many times. This sequence joins TRBV28 and TRBJ2-5; D is unclear. V was cut by 5 bases and J by 5 bases, with 15 bases left in between. Germline-derived CDR1 and CDR2 are MDHEN and SYDVKM. The CDR3 loop spans 14 amino acids. The CDR3 region has the DNA TGTGCCAGCAGTCCTGGGCATTTGGCTGAGACCCAGTACTTC. This encodes CASSPGHLAETQYF.

This clonotype was detected many times. This sequence joins TRBV4-1 and TRBJ1-3; the D is unclear. V was shortened by 0 bases and J by 4 bases, with 10 bases between the two germline ends. Germline CDR1 reads MGHRA; CDR2 reads YSYEKL. This CDR3 is 15 amino acids long. The CDR3 DNA follows: TGCGCCAGCAGCCAAGATCGCGGGCGAGGAAACACCATATATTTT. Its translation: CASSQDRGRGNTIYF.

By its share, this clonotype is medium-sized (0.01 to 0.1%). This CDR3 is CSGRAGGFDTQYF. As DNA, the CDR3 is TGCAGTGGACGGGCAGGGGGCTTTGATACGCAGTATTTT. This sequence joins TRBV20-1 and TRBJ2-3; 8 bases are a match to TRBD1. The CDR3 loop spans 13 amino acids. Germline CDR1 reads DFQATT; CDR2 reads SNEGSKA (reference sequence). V shed 7 bases and J 6 bases; nucleotides not matched to a gene: 9.

A note on this clonotype: Given the absence of the conserved phenylalanine or tryptophan at the CDR3 end, a read error is likely. CDR3 loop: CASRTPRGQGIGYTL. The CDR3 region has the DNA TGTGCCAGCAGAACCCCGAGAGGACAGGGGATAGGCTACACCTTG. This chain links TRBV6-2 or TRBV6-3 with TRBJ1-2, with 9 bases matching TRBD1. J was trimmed by 8 bases and V by 6 bases; bases with no gene match: 13. Germline values: CDR1 MNHEY, CDR2 SVGEGT. The CDR3 has 15 amino acids.

This clonotype was observed many times. This sequence joins TRBV7-3 and TRBJ2-7, with D possibly TRBD2 on 5 matching bases. Trimming removed 2 bases from V and 12 bases from J, with 20 bases in between. CDR3 length: 14 amino acids. From germline, CDR1 is SGHTA and CDR2 FQGTGA. The CDR3 DNA sequence: TGTGCCAGCAGCTTATATCCCACGTCGGGGTGGAGGTACTTC. Translating gives CASSLYPTSGWRYF.

This clonotype appeared many times. J is TRBJ2-2 and V is TRBV5-4, with 7 bases fitting TRBD2. Germline CDR1 and CDR2: SGHNT and YYREEE (reference sequence). The CDR3 extends over 15 amino acids. Unmatched junction bases numbered 0, after V lost 0 bases and J lost 1 base. CDR3 DNA sequence: TGTGCCAGCAGCTTGGGCGGGAGGAACACCGGGGAGCTGTTTTTT. It encodes CASSLGGRNTGELFF.

J is TRBJ2-3 and V is TRBV9, with D maybe TRBD1 (5 bases). Germline values: CDR1 SGDLS, CDR2 YYNGEE. Between the trimmed V and J ends, which lost 9 bases and 3 bases, there was a span of 17 bases. This CDR3 spans 14 amino acids. The CDR3 bases are TGTGCCATCACCGACAGTAGTCTTACAGATACGCAGTATTTT. Amino acid sequence: CAITDSSLTDTQYF.

About this clonotype: One end of the junction varies from germline; a read error may be responsible. The V call is TRBV6-1, the J call TRBJ2-2, with 9 bases aligning to TRBD1. CDR1 MNHNS and CDR2 SASEGT come from the germline V gene. CDR3 length equals 14 residues. CDR3 bases: TGTGCCAGCAGCGGGACAGGGTACACCGGGGAGTTGTTTTTT. Its translation is CASSGTGYTGELFF.

This clonotype was counted at least ten times. J is TRBJ2-1 and V is TRBV20-1; perhaps TRBD1 as D (6 bases). Trimming removed 5 bases from V and 14 bases from J, with 19 bases in between. The CDR3 has 12 amino acids. Looked up from germline, CDR1 is DFQATT and CDR2 is SNEGSKA (reference sequence). The CDR3 bases are TGCAGTGCTGGCAACACAGGGACCGGAGAGTTCTTC. It encodes CSAGNTGTGEFF.